The rows below give T cell receptor beta chains drawn from one sample of a study of cytomegalovirus exposure and HLA in healthy donors. Sequenced by immunoSEQ multiplex PCR; TCRdb stores in-frame clones only, minus some. The sample lists 150,000 to 200,000 clones, 80% to 90% seen once, with more than 2% in the top ten. The sample was PBMCs. The receptor source for this set is a man between 18 and 35 years old in good health and CMV-seropositive. CDR3s include the opening cysteine and the closing phenylalanine or tryptophan. A D gene is named only where the DNA matches it firmly. A row's size may be missing; if present it is once, few, many or a size class.

-	TRBJ2-3	-	TRBV5-4	CASSSVFGDTQYF	TGTGCCAGCAGCTCCGTCTTCGGAGATACGCAGTATTTT
-	TRBJ2-1	-	TRBV27	CASRTSEGLMYNEQFF	TGTGCCAGCAGAACATCCGAGGGACTGATGTACAATGAGCAGTTCTTC
-	TRBJ2-3	few	TRBV5-5	CASTKAGQLTDTQYF	TGTGCCAGCACCAAGGCTGGACAGCTGACAGATACGCAGTATTTT
-	TRBJ1-1	-	TRBV18	CASSPSGGNTEAFF	TGTGCCAGCTCCCCAAGTGGAGGGAACACTGAAGCTTTCTTT
TRBD2	TRBJ2-1	-	TRBV7-9	CASSEPGTSFEQFF	TGTGCCAGCAGCGAACCCGGGACTAGCTTTGAGCAGTTCTTC
-	TRBJ2-1	few	TRBV18	CASSPKGANEQFF	TGTGCCAGCTCACCAAAAGGGGCCAATGAGCAGTTCTTC
-	TRBJ1-1	-	TRBV2	CASSENEGQGSTEAFF	TGTGCCAGCAGTGAAAACGAGGGGCAGGGGAGTACTGAAGCTTTCTTT
-	TRBJ1-1	-	TRBV25-1	CASSEGPNTEAFF	TGTGCCAGCAGTGAGGGCCCGAACACTGAAGCTTTCTTT
TRBD1	TRBJ2-7	-	TRBV9	CASSVAGTGAYEQYF	TGTGCCAGCAGCGTAGCTGGGACAGGGGCTTACGAGCAGTACTTC
-	TRBJ1-2	-	TRBV12-5	CASGLVPGEGYTF	TGTGCTAGTGGTTTGGTCCCGGGAGAAGGCTACACCTTC
TRBD1	TRBJ2-7	-	TRBV4-1	CASSGDRGGYEQYF	TGCGCCAGCAGCGGGGACAGGGGTGGCTACGAGCAGTACTTC
-	TRBJ2-2	-	TRBV7-2	CASSLYRSGAGELFF	TGTGCCAGCAGCTTGTACAGGTCGGGGGCCGGGGAGCTGTTTTTT
-	TRBJ2-1	-	TRBV9	CASSLLGLGGRNEQFF	TGTGCCAGCAGCCTTCTTGGACTAGGGGGTCGGAATGAGCAGTTCTTC
-	TRBJ2-5	-	TRBV7-6	CASSLELRRGETQYF	TGTGCCAGCAGCTTAGAGTTGCGGCGGGGAGAGACCCAGTACTTC
-	TRBJ2-7	-	TRBV30	CAWEARGRSYEQYF	TGTGCCTGGGAGGCGCGGGGCCGATCCTACGAGCAGTACTTC
-	TRBJ1-1	few	TRBV5-6	CASSPREVRMNTEAFF	TGTGCCAGCAGCCCCCGGGAGGTTCGGATGAACACTGAAGCTTTCTTT
TRBD1	TRBJ1-1	-	TRBV5-1	CASSSLGPGQGVTEAFF	TGCGCCAGCAGCTCCCTCGGGCCGGGACAGGGCGTCACTGAAGCTTTCTTT
-	TRBJ2-1	-	TRBV7-9	CASSGGLASSYNEQFF	TGTGCCAGCAGCGGAGGGCTAGCTAGCTCCTACAATGAGCAGTTCTTC
TRBD1	TRBJ1-2	few	TRBV7-6	CASSLDTGGGGYTF	TGTGCCAGCAGCTTAGATACAGGGGGTGGTGGCTACACCTTC
-	TRBJ2-5	few	TRBV13	CASSLGVHNTQETQYF	TGTGCCAGCAGCTTAGGCGTACACAACACCCAAGAGACCCAGTACTTC
-	TRBJ2-3	-	TRBV5-6	CASSPGSSDTQYF	TGTGCCAGCAGCCCGGGGAGTTCAGATACGCAGTATTTT
TRBD2	TRBJ2-1	-	TRBV5-5	CASSLGLAGYNEQFF	TGTGCCAGCAGCTTAGGACTAGCGGGGTACAATGAGCAGTTCTTC
-	TRBJ2-5	-	TRBV4-2	CASSSSPGQETQYF	TGTGCCAGCAGCTCTTCCCCCGGGCAAGAGACCCAGTACTTC
TRBD1	TRBJ2-7	-	TRBV13	CASSPRQGRSSYEQYF	TGTGCCAGCAGCCCTAGACAGGGGCGGAGCTCCTACGAGCAGTACTTC
-	TRBJ2-3	once	TRBV14	CASSQGGPTDTQYF	TGTGCCAGCAGCCAAGGCGGTCCAACAGATACGCAGTATTTT
-	TRBJ2-1	-	TRBV2	CASILYRGEQFF	TGTGCCAGCATCCTCTACCGGGGGGAGCAGTTCTTC
TRBD1	TRBJ1-3	once	TRBV7-3	CASSLTGGLGNTIYF	TGTGCCAGCAGCTTAACAGGGGGCCTTGGAAACACCATATATTTT
-	TRBJ2-2	few	TRBV7-2	CASSPDTGELFF	TGTGCCAGCAGCCCGGACACCGGGGAGCTGTTTTTT
-	TRBJ1-6	-	TRBV27	CASSWDKNNSPLHF	TGTGCCAGCAGTTGGGACAAAAATAATTCACCCCTCCACTTT
-	TRBJ1-3	few	TRBV27	CASSRGGAGSGNTIYF	TGTGCCAGCAGTCGAGGGGGGGCGGGCTCTGGAAACACCATATATTTT
-	TRBJ1-6	-	TRBV19	CASSMDRGMGYERDSPLHF	TGTGCCAGTAGTATGGATCGGGGGATGGGTTATGAACGAGACTCACCCCTCCACTTT
-	TRBJ1-6	-	TRBV5-1	CASSLQEGGSPLHF	TGCGCCAGCAGCTTGCAGGAGGGAGGCTCACCCCTCCACTTT
-	TRBJ1-4	-	TRBV5-5	CASSLGTLTNEKLFF	TGTGCCAGCAGCTTGGGGACATTGACTAATGAAAAACTGTTTTTT
-	TRBJ2-2	once	TRBV6-5	CASSPDSPNTGELFF	TGTGCCAGCAGTCCCGACAGCCCGAACACCGGGGAGCTGTTTTTT
TRBD1	TRBJ2-7	-	TRBV5-1	CASSSDRVIYEQYF	TGCGCCAGCAGCTCGGACAGGGTTATCTACGAGCAGTACTTC
-	TRBJ1-1	-	TRBV7-9	CASSPDSTEAFF	TGTGCCAGCAGCCCTGACAGCACTGAAGCTTTCTTT
-	TRBJ2-1	-	TRBV6-5	CASSYSGVLTNEQFF	TGTGCCAGCAGTTACTCAGGGGTCTTAACCAATGAGCAGTTCTTC
-	TRBJ2-3	-	TRBV2	CASSGGFTDTQYF	TGTGCCAGCAGTGGAGGATTCACAGATACGCAGTATTTT
-	TRBJ1-1	-	TRBV30	CAWSDLVEDTEAFF	TGTGCCTGGAGTGACCTGGTCGAGGACACTGAAGCTTTCTTT
-	TRBJ1-5	-	TRBV28	CASNGYSNQPQHF	TGTGCCAGCAACGGTTATAGCAATCAGCCCCAGCATTTT
TRBD1	TRBJ2-7	-	TRBV7-9	CASSFRTGDLYEQYF	TGTGCCAGCAGCTTCAGGACAGGGGATTTGTACGAGCAGTACTTC
TRBD1	TRBJ1-5	few	TRBV7-2	CASSQGADQPQHF	TGTGCCAGCAGCCAGGGGGCGGATCAGCCCCAGCATTTT
-	TRBJ2-5	once	TRBV7-9	CASSPRRRGRPDQETQYF	TGTGCCAGCAGCCCCCGTCGGCGGGGGCGCCCAGACCAAGAGACCCAGTACTTC
-	TRBJ1-2	-	TRBV5-4	CASSLADSSYGYTF	TGTGCCAGCAGCTTGGCTGACAGTAGCTATGGCTACACCTTC
-	TRBJ2-2	-	TRBV9	CASSVVRTMDTGELFF	TGTGCCAGCAGCGTAGTTAGGACTATGGACACCGGGGAGCTGTTTTTT
-	TRBJ2-7	-	TRBV4-3	CASSQRSGDEQYF	TGCGCCAGCAGCCAACGGTCAGGGGACGAGCAGTACTTC
-	TRBJ1-6	-	TRBV29-1	CSAMPGTTSPLHF	TGCAGCGCCATGCCCGGTACTACTTCACCCCTCCACTTT
TRBD1	TRBJ2-5	-	TRBV29-1	CSTGGEETQYF	TGCAGTACAGGGGGCGAGGAGACCCAGTACTTC
-	TRBJ1-5	-	TRBV18	CASSPPGGGPDSNQPQHF	TGTGCCAGCTCACCGCCGGGGGGAGGACCGGATAGCAATCAGCCCCAGCATTTT
TRBD2	TRBJ2-1	-	TRBV2	CASSDRTSGYNEQFF	TGTGCCAGCAGTGATCGGACTAGCGGCTACAATGAGCAGTTCTTC
TRBD1	TRBJ2-7	-	TRBV23-1	CASSQPGQGCYEQYF	TGCGCCAGCAGTCAACCGGGACAGGGGTGCTACGAGCAGTACTTC
TRBD1	TRBJ1-1	-	TRBV30	CAWSAGRGYTEAFF	TGTGCCTGGAGTGCCGGCAGGGGGTACACTGAAGCTTTCTTT
-	TRBJ1-1	-	TRBV9	CASSVAPVGQLNTEAFF	TGTGCCAGCAGCGTAGCCCCTGTGGGCCAATTGAACACTGAAGCTTTCTTT
TRBD2	TRBJ2-5	-	TRBV7-2	CASSLGLAGGQETQYF	TGTGCCAGCAGCTTAGGGCTAGCGGGGGGCCAAGAGACCCAGTACTTC
-	TRBJ1-5	-	TRBV19	CASSIQGHQNQPQHF	TGTGCCAGTAGTATACAGGGACACCAAAATCAGCCCCAGCATTTT
-	TRBJ1-2	-	TRBV19	CASAGGANGYTF	TGTGCCAGTGCCGGGGGGGCCAATGGCTACACCTTC